This T cell receptor (beta chain) was documented in a study of cytomegalovirus exposure and HLA in healthy donors. Study-level results: Of the V segments, some could not be distinguished, including TRBV6-2 and TRBV6-3, and were excluded.

The primer mix had 60 Vbeta and 13 Jbeta primers. In the source study's methods: Tens of millions of unique TCR beta chains, some 9.9 million shared, were counted in a later analysis. Assay used: immunoSEQ multiplex PCR; TCRdb lists only in-frame clones, some missing. D and trimming were read from the DNA, whereas the V and J calls and clone size are those reported in that table. The sample shows about 110,000 clones, 76% of them seen only once. A note on this clone: What it recognizes is unknown.

The CDR3 extends over 15 amino acids. The V gene lost 0 bases and the J gene lost 8 bases, with 14 bases spanning the gap. Per germline, CDR1 MNHEY and CDR2 SVGAGI. The receptor's source is a woman in her forties or fifties in good health and CMV-seropositive. The chain couples TRBV6-5 to TRBJ2-1, with D maybe TRBD2 (7 bases). The specimen was PBMCs. DNA of the CDR3: TGTGCCAGCAGTTACTCGACCCCGGGGGGCCATGAGCAGTTCTTC. Encoded protein: CASSYSTPGGHEQFF.